The 20 T cell receptor beta chains below come from one sample, sequenced in a study of radiotherapy plus CTLA-4 blockade in lung cancer. Repertoires were generated with immunoSEQ multiplex PCR, while TCRdb's copy carries only in-frame clones and drops some. The table includes about 110,000 clones, 70% to 85% detected once. The source was peripheral blood, collected from a patient treated with radiotherapy plus ipilimumab. These receptor sequences come from a human donor with non-small cell lung cancer that progressed on radiotherapy plus ipilimumab. Some clones in this sample may be carry-over from other donors' samples.

This clone came up a few times. This sequence joins TRBV6-6 and TRBJ2-1, with D possibly TRBD1 on 6 matching bases. CDR3 size: 13 residues. Deletions cut 4 bases from V and 5 bases from J, with 9 bases between. The germline CDR1 and CDR2 sequences are MNHNY and SVGAGI (reference sequence). The CDR3 protein is CASSWTEDNEQFF. CDR3 nucleotide sequence: TGTGCCAGCAGTTGGACAGAGGACAATGAGCAGTTCTTC.

V usage is TRBV10-3 and J usage is TRBJ2-7; D is ambiguous. CDR1 ENHRY and CDR2 SYGVKD come from the germline V gene. The CDR3 length is 14 residues. V was trimmed by 4 bases and J by 2 bases, leaving 12 bases between them. This chain's CDR3 is CAISAQATAYEQYF. For the CDR3, the DNA is TGTGCCATCAGTGCCCAGGCTACCGCCTACGAGCAGTACTTC.

V and J are TRBV11-2 and TRBJ2-7; 9 positions agree with TRBD1. CDR3 length equals 15 residues. The J segment lost 4 bases and the V segment lost 4 bases, leaving 8 bases of the junction unmatched. CDR1 SGHAT and CDR2 FQNNGV come from the germline V gene. The chain's CDR3 is CASSYHGTGSYEQYF. CDR3 bases: TGTGCCAGCAGCTACCACGGGACAGGGTCATACGAGCAGTACTTC.

The chain has TRBV7-9 and TRBJ2-2; 8 bases agree with TRBD1. The length of the CDR3 is 15 residues. With 5 bases clipped from V and 3 bases from J, the junction kept 5 bases outside the gene matches. Germline CDR1 SEHNR, CDR2 FQNEAQ (reference sequence). This chain's CDR3 is CASSNQGAYTGELFF. The CDR3 bases are TGTGCCAGCAGCAACCAGGGGGCTTACACCGGGGAGCTGTTTTTT.

The gene calls are TRBV5-1 and TRBJ2-4; 10 bases align to TRBD1. The CDR3 spans 14 residues. Germline V gives CDR1 SGHRS, CDR2 YFSETQ. V trimming: 4 bases; J trimming: 8 bases; junction bases outside the gene matches: 6. The CDR3 region has the DNA TGCGCCAGCAGCGTGGGACAGGGGTGGGACATTCAGTACTTC. The encoded protein is CASSVGQGWDIQYF.

A single count supports this clone. V and J are TRBV6-6 and TRBJ2-6, with D perhaps matching TRBD1 (6 bases). The V end was cut by 0 bases, the J end by 2 bases, with 8 bases between. Germline CDR1 is MNHNY and CDR2 is SVGAGI (reference sequence). The CDR3 length is 16 residues. The CDR3 region is CASSYSNRAGANVLTF. The CDR3 DNA reads TGTGCCAGCAGTTACTCGAACAGGGCTGGGGCCAACGTCCTGACTTTC.

The genes are TRBV7-8 and TRBJ2-1, with 11 bases aligning to TRBD2. The CDR3 has 19 residues. V dropped 0 bases and J dropped 2; count of bases not matched to a gene: 9. Looked up from germline, CDR1 is SGHVS and CDR2 is FQNEAQ. The CDR3 here is CASSLALAGAVLAYNEQFF. The CDR3 region has the DNA TGTGCCAGCAGCTTAGCACTAGCGGGGGCCGTGTTGGCCTACAATGAGCAGTTCTTC. Full variable domain (outside the CDR3, taken from reference TRBV7-8 and TRBJ2-1): GAGVSQSPRYKVAKRGQDVALRCDPISGHVSLFWYQQALGQGPEFLTYFQNEAQLDKSGLPSDRFFAERPEGSVSTLKIQRTQQEDSAVYLCASSLALAGAVLAYNEQFFGPGTRLTVL.

This clone appeared a single time. A junction end diverges from the germline sequence, so it may reflect a read error. The V and J genes are TRBV7-7 and TRBJ1-5; TRBD1 agrees at 9 bases. This CDR3 comprises 16 residues. CDR1 and CDR2 from the germline V gene are SSHAT and FNYEAQ (reference sequence). CDR3 region: CASSSPGTGRNQPQHF. Here the CDR3 DNA reads TGTGCTAGCAGCTCACCCGGGACAGGGAGGAATCAGCCCCAGCATTTT.

V is TRBV7-2 and J is TRBJ2-5, with a weak D call TRBD2 (6 bases). CDR1 and CDR2 (germline): SGHTA, FQGNSA. The CDR3 consists of 13 residues. Trimming removed 4 bases at V and 13 bases at J, with 19 bases between. The CDR3 DNA sequence: TGTGCCAGCAGCTCGTTCTCGGGACTCCCACCGTACTTC. Translated: CASSSFSGLPPYF. Full variable domain (outside the CDR3, taken from reference TRBV7-2 and TRBJ2-5): GAGVSQSPSNKVTEKGKDVELRCDPISGHTALYWYRQSLGQGLEFLIYFQGNSAPDKSGLPSDRFSAERTGGSVSTLTIQRTQQEDSAVYLCASSSFSGLPPYFGPGTRLLVL.

The chain recombines TRBV5-1 with TRBJ2-1; weak D call: TRBD2 (5 bases). V was clipped by 4 bases and J by 7 bases, with 9 bases between them. Germline values: CDR1 SGHRS, CDR2 YFSETQ. This CDR3 has 12 amino acids. CDR3 sequence: CASSIGLNEQFF. DNA for the CDR3: TGCGCCAGCAGCATTGGACTTAATGAGCAGTTCTTC.

This sequence joins TRBV5-6 and TRBJ1-2, with D possibly TRBD1 on 5 matching bases. V lost 3 bases and J 4 bases, leaving 16 bases between the germline ends. This CDR3 spans 15 amino acids. Germline V gene data show CDR1 as SGHDT and CDR2 as YYEEEE. As DNA, the CDR3 is TGTGCCAGCAGCTATGACGGGGGTCCGATCTATGGCTACACCTTC. Its protein is CASSYDGGPIYGYTF.

This clone was counted only a few times. This chain links TRBV10-3 with TRBJ1-5; maybe TRBD1 (5 bases). V was trimmed by 3 bases and J by 4 bases, leaving 10 bases between them. Germline CDR1 ENHRY, CDR2 SYGVKD. The CDR3 has 14 residues. CDR3 region: CAISEGTGNQPQHF. As DNA, the CDR3 is TGTGCCATCAGTGAAGGGACCGGTAATCAGCCCCAGCATTTT.

The chain has TRBV9 and TRBJ2-2, with D possibly being TRBD1 or TRBD2 (6 bases each). Germline CDR1 is SGDLS and CDR2 is YYNGEE. CDR3 length equals 15 residues. V lost 0 bases, J lost 3 bases, and 9 bases lay in between. The CDR3 spells CASSVVGGHTGELFF. The CDR3 DNA follows: TGTGCCAGCAGCGTAGTAGGGGGGCACACCGGGGAGCTGTTTTTT.

This chain connects TRBV6-5 to TRBJ2-3, with D unresolved. Trimming removed 7 bases at V and 5 bases at J, with 4 bases between. There are 10 residues in the CDR3. From germline, CDR1 is MNHEY and CDR2 SVGAGI. The CDR3 DNA sequence: TGTGCCAGCATTGGAGATACGCAGTATTTT. As protein: CASIGDTQYF.

The CDR3 region is CASSALAYSNQPQHF. DNA for the CDR3: TGTGCCAGCAGTGCTCTCGCCTATAGCAATCAGCCCCAGCATTTT. The chain is built from TRBV6-5 and TRBJ1-5; D gene uncertain. Deletions cut 5 bases from V and 0 bases from J, with 11 bases between. CDR1 is MNHEY and CDR2 is SVGAGI in the germline V gene. The CDR3 is 15 amino acids.

The chain recombines TRBV4-3 with TRBJ1-1, with 7 bases aligning to TRBD1. Germline trimming cut 6 bases from V and 1 base from J; bases unmatched to any gene: 2. CDR1 and CDR2 (germline): LGHNA, YSLEER. CDR3 length: 13 residues. CDR3 DNA: TGCGCCAGCAGTAGACAGGGGAACACTGAAGCTTTCTTT. This gives the protein CASSRQGNTEAFF.

The J gene is TRBJ2-7, the V gene TRBV7-2, with D tentatively TRBD1 (6 bases). The CDR3 is 15 residues long. The germline CDR1 and CDR2 sequences are SGHTA and FQGNSA. Trimming took 1 base from V and 2 from J, leaving 12 bases between them. CDR3 bases: TGTGCCAGCAGCTTAGGGGTGGGGGCAACCTACGAGCAGTACTTC. Its translation is CASSLGVGATYEQYF.

This clone appeared a few times. The chain joins TRBV13 to TRBJ2-7; D might be TRBD1 (5 bases). Looked up from germline, CDR1 is PRHDT and CDR2 is FYEKMQ (reference sequence). The germline V and J ends were trimmed by 7 bases and 1 base, with 17 bases remaining between them. This CDR3 contains 15 residues. This CDR3 reads CASTLQGLGSYEQYF. The CDR3 region has the DNA TGTGCCAGCACCCTCCAGGGCCTAGGGTCCTACGAGCAGTACTTC.

The chain joins TRBV19 to TRBJ2-2; D is unclear. This CDR3 has 14 residues. Germline CDR1 is LNHDA and CDR2 is SQIVND (reference sequence). The V end was cut by 7 bases, the J end by 8 bases, with 17 bases between. The CDR3 region is CASTPLPVTGELFF. The CDR3 DNA follows: TGTGCCAGTACCCCGTTACCAGTTACGGGGGAGCTGTTTTTT.

This clone appeared a single time. This rearrangement joins TRBV7-6 to TRBJ2-5; 7 bases agree with TRBD2. Germline trimming cut 5 bases from V and 4 bases from J; bases unmatched to any gene: 7. The CDR3 spans 14 residues. CDR1 is SGHVS, CDR2 FNYEAQ, per germline. The CDR3: CASSGSGTGETQYF. The CDR3 DNA follows: TGTGCCAGCAGCGGAAGCGGGACTGGAGAGACCCAGTACTTC.